This TCR beta chain emerged from a study of T cell responses to AZD1222 COVID-19 vaccine (dated by TCRdb to the early 2020s). With regard to the full study: AZD1222 recipients with second doses at about 4 weeks or about 12 weeks were pooled, because spike-specific TCR depth and breadth did not differ between schedules. Enrollment into the trials was organized by age into subgroups of 18-55, 56-69 and 70-plus years, and those subgroups contained approximately 160, 26 and 62 TCR-sequenced participants, respectively. A total of around 240 trial participants underwent TCR sequencing, of whom about 200 had received two doses of AZD1222 and around 25 had received two doses of the MenACWY control vaccine.

This specimen's time point label, per the study, means: baseline before first vaccination. The vaccinee samples were drawn from two UK trials, COV001 and COV002, one of which was a single-blind randomized controlled phase 2/3 trial testing AZD1222 (ChAdOx1 nCoV-19) in healthy adults. Trial participant PBMC samples were collected at day 0 and day 28 after the second dose for TCRbeta chain sequencing. A remark on this clone: Its target antigen remains unknown. No much larger clone is present one base from it, and per-base qualities are unavailable.

Clipping removes 1 base from V and 2 bases from J, with 4 as the unmatched junction base count. For CDR1 and CDR2, the germline V gene lists LGHNA and YNFKEQ. Reading from cysteine to phenylalanine, the CDR3 counts 15 amino acids. The entry retains the CDR3 DNA only, 45 bases that are in frame from base 1. The CDR3 regions of human TCRbeta chains were analyzed by immunosequencing. For the original study's pipeline: TCRs in the repertoires were compared against a reference library of SARS-CoV-2-specific TCRs that had been generated with the MIRA antigen-specificity platform. Breadth was defined as the fraction of unique TCRs that were SARS-CoV-2-associated, and depth was defined as the fraction of total T cells that were SARS-CoV-2-associated. Using the MIRA data, each spike-specific TCR was assigned both to the spike region to which the TCR was reactive and to a CD4 or CD8 class. Log10-transformed breadth and depth values were compared by one-way ANOVA with Sidak's multiple comparisons tests. TCRdb took over this immuneACCESS table, retaining in-frame rearrangements with V and J assigned. Such tables are incomplete; in checked studies, under half of the missing clones stem from an unresolved V gene, and the remainder is unexplained. V, J and clone size are taken as reported in that table, and D and trimming were inferred from the DNA itself. This sample holds around 120,000 clones; roughly 87% were observed only once. Around a tenth of the sample goes to the ten largest clones.

Paper-wide results and their limitations: Participants were mostly white British, with more females than males. The authors suggested clonal diversity may have been underestimated. A significant rise in spike-specific TCR breadth and depth was observed after two AZD1222 doses relative to day 0 and relative to MenACWY recipients. Conclusions about previously exposed vaccinees are limited because only five to seven AZD1222 recipients were SARS-CoV-2 seropositive at baseline. The 56-69-year group was small, and its depth increase did not reach significance, likely because of low power. The whole spike protein was spanned by vaccine-associated CD4 TCRs, and dominant responses were seen in regions 160-218 and 743-854. No day 14 peak-response samples were available, so repertoires were characterized only after the peak T cell response. Nearly half of unique spike-specific TCRs reportedly recognized epitopes outside regions mutated in the B.1.351 and B.1.1.7 variants.

The material sequenced was peripheral blood, taken on day 0 of AZD1222 vaccination. This TCR derives from an adult in good health. The chain is assembled from TRBV4-2 and TRBJ2-7; 8 central nucleotides agree with TRBD1. The CDR3 protein: CASSQGTGSPYEQYF. The nucleotide sequence is given as TGTGCCAGCAGCCAAGGGACAGGGTCCCCCTACGAGCAGTACTTC.